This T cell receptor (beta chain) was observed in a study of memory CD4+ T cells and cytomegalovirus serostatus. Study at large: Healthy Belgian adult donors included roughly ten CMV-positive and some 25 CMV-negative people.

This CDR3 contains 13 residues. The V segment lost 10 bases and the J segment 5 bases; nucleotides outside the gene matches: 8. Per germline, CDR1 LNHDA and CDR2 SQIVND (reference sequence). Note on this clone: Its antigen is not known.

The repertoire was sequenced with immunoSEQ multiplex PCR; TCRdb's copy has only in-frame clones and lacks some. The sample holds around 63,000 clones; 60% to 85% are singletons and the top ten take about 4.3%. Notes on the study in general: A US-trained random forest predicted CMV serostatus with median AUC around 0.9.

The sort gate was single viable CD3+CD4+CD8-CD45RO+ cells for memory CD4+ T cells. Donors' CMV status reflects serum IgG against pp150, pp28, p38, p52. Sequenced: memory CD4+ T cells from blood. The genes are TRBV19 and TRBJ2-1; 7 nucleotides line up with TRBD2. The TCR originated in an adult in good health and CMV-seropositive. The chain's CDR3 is CATRLAGHNEQFF. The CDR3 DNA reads TGTGCCACCAGACTAGCAGGCCACAATGAGCAGTTCTTC.